These 18 T cell receptor beta chains came from one sample sequenced in a study of OX40 agonist ivuxolimab in advanced cancers. Profiling relied on immunoSEQ multiplex PCR, and the TCRdb table lists in-frame clones only, not all of them. This table holds some 74,000 clones, 85% found once. Sequences were derived from CD4+ or CD8+ T cells sorted from blood, sampled in a trial of the OX40 agonist ivuxolimab. The receptors were sampled from an adult with an advanced solid tumor such as melanoma, head and neck, liver or kidney cancer.

Written as DNA, the CDR3 is TGTGCCATCAGTGGTTACACGAATGAAAAACTGTTTTTT. It codes for CAISGYTNEKLFF. The V gene is TRBV10-3, the J gene TRBJ1-4, with D uncertain. The CDR3 is 13 residues long. The V end was cut by 4 bases, the J end by 5 bases, with 8 bases between. CDR1 and CDR2 from the germline V gene are ENHRY and SYGVKD.

The rearrangement joins TRBV7-2 to TRBJ2-1; 7 positions match TRBD1. Trimming cost V 4 bases and J 0 bases; bases outside gene matches: 6. Germline CDR1 reads SGHTA; CDR2 reads FQGNSA. The CDR3 has 16 amino acids. The CDR3 DNA reads as TGTGCCAGCAGCTCTCAGGGGGTGGGCTCCTACAATGAGCAGTTCTTC. Its translation: CASSSQGVGSYNEQFF.

The chain employs TRBV11-3 and TRBJ2-7; TRBD2 aligns across 12 bases. Trimming took 5 bases from V and 0 from J; bases not matched to a gene: 8. Germline V lookup: CDR1 SGHNT, CDR2 YENEEA. This CDR3 is 17 amino acids long. The CDR3 here is CASSLGGTSGLSYEQYF. The CDR3 region has the DNA TGTGCCAGCAGCCTCGGAGGGACTAGCGGGCTCTCCTACGAGCAGTACTTC.

The chain joins TRBV6-6 to TRBJ1-4; 9 bases map to TRBD1. Germline V lookup: CDR1 MNHNY, CDR2 SVGAGI (reference sequence). Unmatched junction bases numbered 11, after V lost 7 bases and J lost 8 bases. The CDR3 extends over 15 amino acids. This chain's CDR3 is CASNSPTGGREKLFF. The DNA of the CDR3 is TGTGCCAGCAATTCTCCGACAGGGGGTAGAGAAAAACTGTTTTTT.

The V call is TRBV2, the J call TRBJ2-7; possible D gene TRBD1, 9 bases. Trimming cost V 1 base and J 1 base, with 17 bases left between them. CDR1 and CDR2 (germline): SNHLY, FYNNEI. This CDR3 has 17 amino acids. CDR3 in DNA: TGTGCCAGCAGTGAAGTCATAGCGGGACAGGGATCCTACGAGCAGTACTTC. This sequence encodes CASSEVIAGQGSYEQYF.

CDR3 DNA: TGTGCCAGCAGCTTAGGGGACAGTAGATCCCTTCAAGAGACCCAGTACTTC. Translated: CASSLGDSRSLQETQYF. V usage is TRBV7-2 and J usage is TRBJ2-5; 7 bases match TRBD1. Germline loops: CDR1 SGHTA, CDR2 FQGNSA. This CDR3 is 17 amino acids long. The ends lost 1 base at V and 2 bases at J; junction bases unmatched: 10.

The rearrangement links TRBV28 to TRBJ1-5; D unresolved. Trimming removed 1 base at V and 0 bases at J, with 19 bases between. The germline V gene encodes CDR1 MDHEN and CDR2 SYDVKM. This CDR3 spans 19 amino acids. This chain's CDR3 is CASSLSGIWGVHSNQPQHF. The CDR3, as DNA: TGTGCCAGCAGTTTATCTGGAATATGGGGAGTCCATAGCAATCAGCCCCAGCATTTT. The complete variable domain, with remaining parts taken from reference TRBV28 and TRBJ1-5, reads DVKVTQSSRYLVKRTGEKVFLECVQDMDHENMFWYRQDPGLGLRLIYFSYDVKMKEKGDIPEGYSVSREKKERFSLILESASTNQTSMYLCASSLSGIWGVHSNQPQHFGDGTRLSIL.

This chain joins TRBV30 and TRBJ1-1; weak D call: TRBD1 (6 bases). CDR1 and CDR2 from the germline V gene are GTSNPN and SVGIG (reference sequence). Trimming took 3 bases from V and 6 from J, leaving 17 bases between them. The CDR3 loop spans 14 amino acids. The CDR3 DNA reads TGTGCCTGGAGCTTCGGCAGGGGCGGGCCTGAAGCTTTCTTT. Translation gives CAWSFGRGGPEAFF.

The chain joins TRBV6-5 to TRBJ2-1; D call uncertain. The CDR3 sequence is 11 residues long. Germline assignment: CDR1 MNHEY and CDR2 SVGAGI. V lost 4 bases and J lost 6, with 4 bases in between. The chain's CDR3 is CASSFRNEQFF. The CDR3 DNA reads as TGTGCCAGCAGTTTCCGCAATGAGCAGTTCTTC.

The rearrangement uses TRBV28 and TRBJ2-1, with 8 bases that match TRBD1. The CDR3 totals 14 residues. The V segment lost 6 bases and the J segment 3 bases; nucleotides outside the gene matches: 4. Germline-derived CDR1 and CDR2 are MDHEN and SYDVKM. DNA of the CDR3: TGTGCCAGCAGGCGGGACAGGCGCTACAATGAGCAGTTCTTC. It is translated as CASRRDRRYNEQFF. Looking up the rest from reference TRBV28 and TRBJ2-1 gives the full variable domain: DVKVTQSSRYLVKRTGEKVFLECVQDMDHENMFWYRQDPGLGLRLIYFSYDVKMKEKGDIPEGYSVSREKKERFSLILESASTNQTSMYLCASRRDRRYNEQFFGPGTRLTVL.

The chain uses TRBV7-6 and TRBJ2-5; 9 positions match TRBD2. J was trimmed by 5 bases and V by 2 bases; bases with no gene match: 3. The CDR3 spans 14 residues. Germline V gene lookup returns CDR1 SGHVS and CDR2 FNYEAQ. CDR3 in amino acids: CASSLQTSGETQYF. The DNA of the CDR3 is TGTGCCAGCAGCTTACAGACTAGCGGTGAGACCCAGTACTTC.

The chain has TRBV30 and TRBJ1-1, with a tentative D call TRBD1 (6 bases). CDR1 and CDR2 (germline): GTSNPN, SVGIG (reference sequence). This CDR3 has 11 residues. Trimming shortened V by 7 bases and J by 3 bases, and 9 bases separated the two germline ends. The CDR3 spells CAYTGYTEAFF. The DNA for the CDR3 is TGTGCCTACACAGGGTACACTGAAGCTTTCTTT.

The chain recombines TRBV9 with TRBJ2-5; tentatively, D is TRBD2 (7 bases). The CDR3 loop spans 15 amino acids. The V and J ends lost 1 base and 4 bases respectively, with 14 bases between them. CDR1 and CDR2 from the germline V gene are SGDLS and YYNGEE. The CDR3 DNA reads TGTGCCAGCAGCGTAAGGGGGGGTTTCGCAGAGACCCAGTACTTC. The encoded protein is CASSVRGGFAETQYF.

The chain links TRBV7-9 to TRBJ2-6; D remains unclear. Germline V CDR1 and CDR2: SEHNR, FQNEAQ (reference sequence). The CDR3 length is 13 residues. V lost 2 bases and J 2 bases, leaving 1 base between the germline ends. In DNA form, the CDR3 reads TGTGCCAGCAGCTTACCTGGGGCCAACGTCCTGACTTTC. Its translation: CASSLPGANVLTF.

The V call is TRBV6-1, the J call TRBJ2-5; D unclear. The CDR3 totals 14 residues. The germline V gene has CDR1 MNHNS and CDR2 SASEGT. V was shortened by 3 bases and J by 4 bases, with 12 bases between the two germline ends. CDR3 in amino acids: CASSDGDWGETQYF. As DNA, the CDR3 is TGTGCCAGCAGTGATGGGGATTGGGGAGAGACCCAGTACTTC.

This clone has only one observation. The chain recombines TRBV28 with TRBJ2-1, with 13 bases lining up with TRBD2. Trimming removed 1 base from V and 8 bases from J; junction bases left unmatched: 14. The germline gives CDR1 MDHEN, CDR2 SYDVKM. CDR3 length: 19 residues. CDR3 sequence: CASSLFLRGLAGKMHEQFF. In nucleotides, the CDR3 is TGTGCCAGCAGTTTATTTTTACGGGGACTAGCGGGGAAGATGCATGAGCAGTTCTTC.

This sequence joins TRBV30 and TRBJ1-1; TRBD1 agrees at 8 bases. V trimming: 4 bases; J trimming: 4 bases; junction bases outside the gene matches: 8. The CDR3 covers 14 residues. CDR1 is GTSNPN, CDR2 SVGIG, per germline (reference sequence). The CDR3 sequence: CAWTRQGKITEAFF. The CDR3 nucleotides read TGTGCCTGGACCCGACAGGGGAAAATCACTGAAGCTTTCTTT.

This rearrangement joins TRBV27 to TRBJ2-5; 11 bases fit TRBD2. J was trimmed by 5 bases and V by 6 bases; bases with no gene match: 8. The CDR3 is 15 amino acids. Germline loops: CDR1 MNHEY, CDR2 SMNVEV (reference sequence). CDR3 DNA sequence: TGTGCCAGCAGCGACTTAGCGGGAGGGCGGGAGACCCAGTACTTC. It translates to CASSDLAGGRETQYF.